The entry below gives a single T cell receptor (beta chain) sequence along with its context. These data originate in a study of T cell changes during pregnancy in multiple sclerosis. This CDR3 is 15 amino acids long. J lost 1 base, V lost 5 bases, and 7 bases had no gene match. Germline CDR1 LNHDA, CDR2 SQIVND (reference sequence). The method was immunoSEQ multiplex PCR; TCRdb's version includes in-frame clones alone and lacks a portion of them. Of fewer than 15,000 clones in the sample, 88% are singletons; the top ten hold roughly 8.4%. V is TRBV19 and J is TRBJ1-2; 7 bases fit TRBD1. The source was CD8+ T cells from peripheral blood mononuclear cells, collected in the first trimester of pregnancy. The receptor was derived from a female donor with multiple sclerosis, enrolled in a pregnancy study. Here the CDR3 DNA reads TGTGCCAGTAGTGCCGGGACAGCCTTTAACTATGGCTACACCTTC. It is translated as CASSAGTAFNYGYTF.